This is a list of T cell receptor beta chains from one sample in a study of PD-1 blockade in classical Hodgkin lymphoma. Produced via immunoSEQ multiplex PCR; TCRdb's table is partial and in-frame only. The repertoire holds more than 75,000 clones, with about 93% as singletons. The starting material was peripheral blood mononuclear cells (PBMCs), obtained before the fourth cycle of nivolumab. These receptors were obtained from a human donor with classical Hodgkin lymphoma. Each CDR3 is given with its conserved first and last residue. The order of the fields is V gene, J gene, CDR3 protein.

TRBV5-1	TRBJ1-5	CASSLVGQGGQPQHF
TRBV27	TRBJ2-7	CASSPQGCRYF
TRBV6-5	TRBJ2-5	CASSYPSGLAGSQYF
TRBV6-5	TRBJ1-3	CASSLRGLGNTIYF
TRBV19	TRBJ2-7	CASSILAYPSYEQYF
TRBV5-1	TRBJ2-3	CASSLQGSTDTQYF
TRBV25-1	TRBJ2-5	CASSDRTGRETQYF
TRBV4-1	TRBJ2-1	CASSQEGGLSPNNEQFF
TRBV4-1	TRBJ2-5	CASSPSRGRGNQETQYF
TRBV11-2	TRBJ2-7	CASSLVAGQEYEQYF
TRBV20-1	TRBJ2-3	CSARNGTQYF
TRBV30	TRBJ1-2	CAWSVRTGTNYGYTF
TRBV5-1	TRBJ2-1	CASRLGTAGNEQFF
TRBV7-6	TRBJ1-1	CASSLALDQGRNTEAFF
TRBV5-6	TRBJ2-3	CASRDTGTVPDTQYF
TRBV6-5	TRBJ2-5	CASSPAGTAVYERYF
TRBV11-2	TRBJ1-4	CASTRRGLNEKLFF
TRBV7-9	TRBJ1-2	CASSQEDRMRYTF
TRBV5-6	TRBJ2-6	CASSFVRSAGANVLTF
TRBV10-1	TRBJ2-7	CASSDGGRAYEQYF
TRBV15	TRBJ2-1	CATSREGVGANLYNEQFF
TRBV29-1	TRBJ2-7	CSVEWDTTYEQYF
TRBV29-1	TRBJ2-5	CSVDRREGRETQYF
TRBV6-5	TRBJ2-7	CASSRTSGRFEQYF
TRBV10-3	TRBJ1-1	CAISPILGGGEKLNTEAFF
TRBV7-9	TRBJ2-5	CASSPTSSETQYF
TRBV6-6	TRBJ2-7	CASSYSVREQYF
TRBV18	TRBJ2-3	CASSPQRDPPDTQYF
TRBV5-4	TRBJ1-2	CASSLGQGVVYGYTF
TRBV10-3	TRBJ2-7	CAIGTLSYEQYF
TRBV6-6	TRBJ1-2	CASRGTGLNYGYTF
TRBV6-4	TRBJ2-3	CASSDLGGAGTDTQYF
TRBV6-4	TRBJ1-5	CASSAYSNQPQHF
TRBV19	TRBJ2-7	CASSAGTGAHEQYF
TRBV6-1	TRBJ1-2	CASRALGGYTF